This TCR beta chain is drawn from a study of memory CD4+ T cells and cytomegalovirus serostatus. About the study: Of the healthy Belgian adults, nine or ten were CMV seropositive and 20 to 30 seronegative.

The sort gate was single viable CD3+CD4+CD8-CD45RO+ cells for memory CD4+ T cells. The repertoire was sequenced with immunoSEQ multiplex PCR; TCRdb's copy has only in-frame clones and lacks some. Among 56,000 or so clones, 82% were seen once, and the ten largest hold around 0.4%. Trimming left V 5 bases short and J 5 bases short, with 9 bases between. The CDR3 runs to 12 residues. Per the germline V gene, CDR1 is SGHAT and CDR2 is FQNNGV. This receptor was taken from an adult in good health and CMV-seronegative. The chain has TRBV11-2 and TRBJ2-5; D may be TRBD2 (5 bases). The sequencing input was memory CD4+ T cells from blood. The CDR3 here is CASSRPGETQYF. In nucleotides, the CDR3 is TGTGCCAGCAGCCGCCCGGGGGAGACCCAGTACTTC.